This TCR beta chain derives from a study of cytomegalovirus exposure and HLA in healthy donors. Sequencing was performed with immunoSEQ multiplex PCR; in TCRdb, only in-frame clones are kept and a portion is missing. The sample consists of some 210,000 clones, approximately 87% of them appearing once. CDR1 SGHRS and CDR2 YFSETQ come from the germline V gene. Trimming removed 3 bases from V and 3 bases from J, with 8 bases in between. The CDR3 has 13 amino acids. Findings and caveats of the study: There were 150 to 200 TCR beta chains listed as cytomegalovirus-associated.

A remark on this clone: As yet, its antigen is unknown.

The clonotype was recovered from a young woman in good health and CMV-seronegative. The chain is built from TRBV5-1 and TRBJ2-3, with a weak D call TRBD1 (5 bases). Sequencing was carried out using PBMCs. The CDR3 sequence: CASSSSGTDTQYF. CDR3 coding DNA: TGCGCCAGCAGCTCTTCAGGGACAGATACGCAGTATTTT.